The 27 T cell receptor beta chains presented below share a single source sample, sequenced in a study of early stage breast cancer tumors. Assay used: immunoSEQ multiplex PCR; TCRdb lists only in-frame clones, some missing. The sample lists about 31,000 clones, approximately 70% occurring once. The specimen sequenced was breast tumor tissue. Receptors were obtained from a person aged 25 to 45 with breast cancer.

This clone occurred a few times. The chain is built from TRBV7-2 and TRBJ2-7; 9 positions agree with TRBD2. The CDR3 covers 14 residues. The ends lost 3 bases at V and 3 bases at J; junction bases unmatched: 3. Looked up from germline, CDR1 is SGHTA and CDR2 is FQGNSA. CDR3 in DNA: TGTGCCAGCAGCTTCCCTAGCGGGGACTACGAGCAGTACTTC. Amino acid sequence: CASSFPSGDYEQYF.

The gene calls are TRBV30 and TRBJ1-2; a weak D match, TRBD1 (5 bases). The length of the CDR3 is 13 residues. From germline, CDR1 is GTSNPN and CDR2 SVGIG (reference sequence). V was trimmed by 0 bases and J by 4 bases, leaving 9 bases between them. CDR3: CAWSVRGGYGYTF. CDR3 bases: TGTGCCTGGAGTGTACGGGGGGGCTATGGCTACACCTTC.

This clone has only one observation. The chain joins TRBV5-5 to TRBJ1-6, with D maybe TRBD1 (6 bases). V was cut by 4 bases and J by 2 bases, with 13 bases left in between. CDR3 length: 16 residues. CDR1 SGHKS and CDR2 YYEKEE come from the germline V gene (reference sequence). CDR3 residues: CASSLGHAAYNSPLHF. CDR3 DNA sequence: TGTGCCAGCAGCCTGGGACACGCAGCCTATAATTCACCCCTCCACTTT.

This clone was counted only a few times. In nucleotides, the CDR3 is TGTGCCTGGGGCACCTTAGCGGACCACACAGATACGCAGTATTTT. Encoded protein: CAWGTLADHTDTQYF. J is TRBJ2-3 and V is TRBV30, with TRBD2 as a possible D gene (6 bases). Between the trimmed V and J ends, which lost 5 bases and 2 bases, there was a span of 17 bases. Germline V lookup: CDR1 GTSNPN, CDR2 SVGIG (reference sequence). The length of the CDR3 is 15 residues.

This chain connects TRBV10-2 to TRBJ2-3; 9 bases fit TRBD2. Germline V gene sequence: CDR1 WSHSY, CDR2 SAAADI. V was clipped by 3 bases and J by 5 bases; unmatched bases: 12. The CDR3 totals 17 residues. The chain's CDR3 is CASSEGGGSGSGDTQYF. The DNA of the CDR3 is TGCGCCAGCAGTGAAGGAGGAGGTAGCGGGAGTGGAGATACGCAGTATTTT.

This clone was detected only a few times. V gene TRBV5-1 combines with J gene TRBJ1-3, with a weak D call TRBD1 (5 bases). V was clipped by 0 bases and J by 0 bases, with 10 bases between them. Germline CDR1 SGHRS, CDR2 YFSETQ. The CDR3 is made up of 16 amino acids. CDR3: CASSLAGASSGNTIYF. CDR3 nucleotides: TGCGCCAGCAGCTTGGCCGGGGCAAGCTCTGGAAACACCATATATTTT. The whole variable domain, remainder taken from reference TRBV5-1 and TRBJ1-3, is KAGVTQTPRYLIKTRGQQVTLSCSPISGHRSVSWYQQTPGQGLQFLFEYFSETQRNKGNFPGRFSGRQFSNSRSEMNVSTLELGDSALYLCASSLAGASSGNTIYFGEGSWLTVV.

J is TRBJ2-7 and V is TRBV19, with D maybe TRBD1 (6 bases). The germline V gene encodes CDR1 LNHDA and CDR2 SQIVND (reference sequence). The CDR3 spans 17 residues. Trimming took off 3 bases at V and 5 bases at J, with 23 bases between the two ends. This CDR3 reads CASSIRAPPAGAHEQYF. The CDR3 DNA reads TGTGCCAGTAGTATTAGGGCCCCCCCGGCAGGGGCTCACGAGCAGTACTTC. The full variable domain, rest sourced from reference TRBV19 and TRBJ2-7, is DGGITQSPKYLFRKEGQNVTLSCEQNLNHDAMYWYRQDPGQGLRLIYYSQIVNDFQKGDIAEGYSVSREKKESFPLTVTSAQKNPTAFYLCASSIRAPPAGAHEQYFGPGTRLTVT.

This clone occurred once. The chain carries TRBV13 and TRBJ2-1; D could derive from TRBD1 or TRBD2 (5 bases each). The CDR3 length is 15 residues. Germline V gene data show CDR1 as PRHDT and CDR2 as FYEKMQ (reference sequence). Between the trimmed V and J ends, which lost 5 bases and 5 bases, there was a span of 16 bases. The CDR3 region is CASSRGRPSNNEQFF. Written as DNA, the CDR3 is TGTGCCAGCAGCCGGGGACGGCCTTCTAACAATGAGCAGTTCTTC.

The chain is built from TRBV6-5 and TRBJ1-3, with D possibly matching TRBD1 (5 bases). Germline V gene data show CDR1 as MNHEY and CDR2 as SVGAGI. V was clipped by 4 bases and J by 4 bases, with 11 bases between them. The CDR3 contains 14 residues. The CDR3: CASSSGAEGNTIYF. The CDR3 DNA reads as TGTGCCAGCAGTTCCGGGGCAGAAGGAAACACCATATATTTT.

CDR3 sequence: CASSSPVAGARTDTQYF. The CDR3 DNA reads TGTGCCAGCAGCTCTCCAGTAGCGGGAGCAAGGACAGATACGCAGTATTTT. J is TRBJ2-3 and V is TRBV7-2; TRBD2 aligns across 9 bases. Germline lookup yields CDR1 SGHTA and CDR2 FQGNSA. J lost 3 bases, V lost 4 bases, and 11 bases had no gene match. CDR3 length: 17 amino acids.

This chain links TRBV7-8 with TRBJ1-1, with D possibly TRBD1 on 5 matching bases. Per germline, CDR1 SGHVS and CDR2 FQNEAQ. V lost 0 bases and J 1 base, leaving 6 bases between the germline ends. This CDR3 comprises 14 residues. The CDR3: CASSLAQGNTEAFF. CDR3 coding DNA: TGTGCCAGCAGCTTAGCGCAGGGGAACACTGAAGCTTTCTTT.

This clone was recorded only once. The chain employs TRBV5-6 and TRBJ1-6; possibly TRBD1 for D (6 bases). The germline V gene encodes CDR1 SGHDT and CDR2 YYEEEE. V lost 4 bases, J lost 8 bases, and 19 bases lay in between. This CDR3 has 16 residues. The CDR3 is CASSTKGGPPDSPLHF. The CDR3 nucleotides read TGTGCCAGCAGCACCAAAGGGGGGCCCCCGGATTCACCCCTCCACTTT.

This rearrangement joins TRBV7-8 to TRBJ2-1, with D hard to call. Germline-derived CDR1 and CDR2 are SGHVS and FQNEAQ. V lost 0 bases and J lost 5, with 11 bases in between. The CDR3 runs to 15 residues. The CDR3 spells CASSLAFTADNEQFF. The CDR3 nucleotides are TGTGCCAGCAGCTTAGCCTTCACGGCAGACAATGAGCAGTTCTTC.

The chain combines TRBV9 with TRBJ2-3; D may be TRBD1 (6 bases). Germline-derived CDR1 and CDR2 are SGDLS and YYNGEE. The germline V and J ends were trimmed by 5 bases and 3 bases, with 10 bases remaining between them. The CDR3 runs to 13 residues. The CDR3 nucleotides are TGTGCCAGCAGGACAGGCGGAACAGATACGCAGTATTTT. Translating gives CASRTGGTDTQYF.

The chain has TRBV5-1 and TRBJ1-2; the D gene is possibly TRBD1 (6 bases). This CDR3 is 15 amino acids long. V lost 4 bases, J lost 0 bases, and 13 bases lay in between. Germline V gene sequence: CDR1 SGHRS, CDR2 YFSETQ. CDR3 region: CASSQYRDTNYGYTF. In DNA form, the CDR3 reads TGCGCCAGCAGCCAGTACAGGGATACTAACTATGGCTACACCTTC.

This chain links TRBV25-1 with TRBJ1-2, with 7 nucleotides matching TRBD1. V gave up 1 base and J gave up 6 bases; unmatched junction bases: 5. CDR1 is MGHDK, CDR2 SYGVNS, per germline. This CDR3 spans 14 amino acids. The CDR3 coding sequence is TGTGCCAGCAGTGAATGGGGGACAGATCATGGCTACACCTTC. It encodes CASSEWGTDHGYTF.

The CDR3 region is CACDPGTSAPRGSPLHF. Written as DNA, the CDR3 is TGTGCCTGCGACCCCGGGACCTCCGCACCGAGAGGGTCACCCCTCCACTTT. The chain has TRBV30 and TRBJ1-6; the D gene is possibly TRBD1 (5 bases). From germline, CDR1 is GTSNPN and CDR2 SVGIG (reference sequence). CDR3 length: 17 amino acids. Trimming left V 6 bases short and J 10 bases short, with 28 bases between.

This clone was picked up a small number of times. The chain has TRBV7-3 and TRBJ2-1, with 9 nucleotides matching TRBD2. The CDR3 consists of 15 residues. J was trimmed by 2 bases and V by 4 bases; bases with no gene match: 3. In germline, CDR1 is SGHTA, CDR2 FQGTGA. CDR3 region: CASSSTSGPYNEQFF. The DNA for the CDR3 is TGTGCCAGCAGCTCCACTAGCGGGCCCTACAATGAGCAGTTCTTC.

This rearrangement joins TRBV6-1 to TRBJ2-5; 10 nucleotides agree with TRBD2. CDR1 and CDR2 from the germline V gene are MNHNS and SASEGT. Unmatched junction bases numbered 6, after V lost 0 bases and J lost 5 bases. This CDR3 has 16 amino acids. DNA for the CDR3: TGTGCCAGCAGTGAAGCGTCAGCGGGAGGGGGGGAGACCCAGTACTTC. Its translation: CASSEASAGGGETQYF.

V is TRBV6-6 and J is TRBJ1-3; 8 nucleotides line up with TRBD1. CDR1 is MNHNY, CDR2 SVGAGI, per germline (reference sequence). J lost 0 bases, V lost 6 bases, and 7 bases had no gene match. The CDR3 is made up of 16 amino acids. The CDR3 reads CASRHRQGRSGNTIYF. The CDR3 nucleotides are TGTGCCAGCAGACACCGACAGGGGCGCTCTGGAAACACCATATATTTT.

The CDR3 region is CASSLGTVSGNTIYF. In DNA, the CDR3 is TGTGCCAGCAGCTTGGGGACAGTCTCTGGAAACACCATATATTTT. The V and J genes are TRBV7-9 and TRBJ1-3, with 7 bases lining up with TRBD1. The germline V gene encodes CDR1 SEHNR and CDR2 FQNEAQ (reference sequence). This CDR3 spans 15 amino acids. J lost 0 bases, V lost 3 bases, and 2 bases had no gene match.

This chain's CDR3 is CASSWWGGNEQFF. For the CDR3, the DNA is TGTGCCAGCAGCTGGTGGGGGGGCAATGAGCAGTTCTTC. The chain carries TRBV5-4 and TRBJ2-1, with 7 bases lining up with TRBD2. The CDR3 is made up of 13 amino acids. Per the germline V gene, CDR1 is SGHNT and CDR2 is YYREEE (reference sequence). The trim removed 3 bases at V and 6 bases at J, leaving 3 bases unmatched.

The chain combines TRBV7-2 with TRBJ2-1; D remains unclear. The CDR3 extends over 15 amino acids. Germline V lookup: CDR1 SGHTA, CDR2 FQGNSA. V gave up 5 bases and J gave up 0 bases, with 11 bases separating them. CDR3 amino acids: CASSPIVSSYNEQFF. Here the CDR3 DNA reads TGTGCCAGCAGCCCCATAGTGAGCTCCTACAATGAGCAGTTCTTC.

The gene calls are TRBV25-1 and TRBJ1-1, with 11 bases aligning to TRBD1. Trimming at V came to 5 bases and at J to 5 bases, leaving 10 bases not matched to a gene. Germline CDR1 and CDR2: MGHDK and SYGVNS. CDR3 size: 16 residues. The CDR3 nucleotides read TGTGCCAGCAGTACCCGGACAGGGGGCGCCGGAACTGAAGCTTTCTTT. Translated, it gives CASSTRTGGAGTEAFF.

To note about this clone: An end of the junction differs from the germline gene, which may be a read error. V usage is TRBV5-4 and J usage is TRBJ2-7; D remains ambiguous. The CDR3 is 13 amino acids. Looked up from germline, CDR1 is SGHNT and CDR2 is YYREEE (reference sequence). CDR3 sequence: CASSQDPTYEQYF. CDR3 nucleotide sequence: TGCGCCAGCAGCCAAGATCCGACCTACGAGCAGTACTTC.

This chain connects TRBV5-1 to TRBJ2-7; possibly TRBD2 for D (6 bases). The CDR3 contains 15 residues. CDR1 SGHRS and CDR2 YFSETQ come from the germline V gene. The ends were cut back, 0 bases at V and 0 bases at J, with 10 bases in the middle. CDR3 nucleotide sequence: TGCGCCAGCAGCTTGGAAATAGCGGTCTCCTACGAGCAGTACTTC. Its protein product is CASSLEIAVSYEQYF.

In DNA form, the CDR3 reads TGTGCCAGCAGCTTAGGCACCGGGGAGCTGTTTTTT. This sequence encodes CASSLGTGELFF. The chain recombines TRBV7-3 with TRBJ2-2; D is unclear. From germline, CDR1 is SGHTA and CDR2 FQGTGA. The CDR3 loop spans 12 amino acids. The ends were cut back, 2 bases at V and 4 bases at J, with 2 bases in the middle.